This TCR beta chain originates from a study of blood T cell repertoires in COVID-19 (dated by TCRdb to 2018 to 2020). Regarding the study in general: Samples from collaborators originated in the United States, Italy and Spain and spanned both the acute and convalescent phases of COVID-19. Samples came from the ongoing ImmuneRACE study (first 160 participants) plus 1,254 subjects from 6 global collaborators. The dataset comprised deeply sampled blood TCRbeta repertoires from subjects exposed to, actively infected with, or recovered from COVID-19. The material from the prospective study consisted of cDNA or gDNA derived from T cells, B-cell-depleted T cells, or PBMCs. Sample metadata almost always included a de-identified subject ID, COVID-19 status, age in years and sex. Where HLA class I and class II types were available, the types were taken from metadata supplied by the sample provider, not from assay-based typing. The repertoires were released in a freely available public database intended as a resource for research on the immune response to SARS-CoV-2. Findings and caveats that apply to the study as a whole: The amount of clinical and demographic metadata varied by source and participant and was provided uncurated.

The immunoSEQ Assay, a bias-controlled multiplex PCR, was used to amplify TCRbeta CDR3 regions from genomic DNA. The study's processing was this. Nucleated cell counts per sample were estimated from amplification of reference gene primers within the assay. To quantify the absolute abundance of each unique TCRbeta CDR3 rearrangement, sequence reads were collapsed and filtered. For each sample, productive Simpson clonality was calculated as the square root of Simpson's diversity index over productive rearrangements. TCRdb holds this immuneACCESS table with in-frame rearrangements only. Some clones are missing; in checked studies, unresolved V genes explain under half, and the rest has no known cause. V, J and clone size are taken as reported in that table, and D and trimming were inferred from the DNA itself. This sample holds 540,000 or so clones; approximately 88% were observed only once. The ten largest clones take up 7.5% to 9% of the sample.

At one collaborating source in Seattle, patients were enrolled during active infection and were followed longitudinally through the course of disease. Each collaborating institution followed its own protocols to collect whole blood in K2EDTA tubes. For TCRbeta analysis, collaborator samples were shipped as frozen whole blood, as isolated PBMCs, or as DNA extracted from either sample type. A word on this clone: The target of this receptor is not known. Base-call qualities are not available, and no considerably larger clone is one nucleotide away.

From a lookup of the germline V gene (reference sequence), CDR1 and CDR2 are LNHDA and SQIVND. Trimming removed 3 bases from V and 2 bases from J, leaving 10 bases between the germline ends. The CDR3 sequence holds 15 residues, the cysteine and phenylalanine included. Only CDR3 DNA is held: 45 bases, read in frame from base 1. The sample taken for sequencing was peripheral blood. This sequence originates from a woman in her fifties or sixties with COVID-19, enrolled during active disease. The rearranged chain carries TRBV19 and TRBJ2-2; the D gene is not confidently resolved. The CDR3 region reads CASSILPGNTGELFF. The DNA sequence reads TGTGCCAGTAGTATCCTCCCAGGTAACACCGGGGAGCTGTTTTTT.